This TCR beta chain originates from a study of T cell clonality in common variable immunodeficiency. Patients and controls were mostly of Caucasian heritage. The study, taken as a whole, reports: Reportedly, TCR beta sequences from common variable immunodeficiency showed fewer deletions and N-nucleotide insertions. CVID subjects shared fewer TCRbeta clones than healthy controls did. CVID subjects had higher TCRbeta clonality than healthy controls, most marked in about a third.

This CDR3 region has 16 residues. Germline values: CDR1 LNHDA, CDR2 SQIVND (reference sequence). V was cut by 4 bases and J by 0 bases, with 13 bases left in between. Sequenced by immunoSEQ multiplex PCR; TCRdb stores in-frame clones only, minus some. Found here are 30,000 or so clones, no singletons; the ten largest cover approximately 3.9%. This clone showed up many times. What it binds is not known. The CDR3 extends 3 residues past the end of the read, so its final part is completed from the germline J gene. Material for sequencing was peripheral blood mononuclear cells. V and J are TRBV19 and TRBJ1-5; D not resolved. The clonotype comes from a person between 18 and 75 years old in good health. Partial CDR3 DNA: TGTGCCAGTAGTAAGTTGCGGTTCTTTAGCAATCAGCCC. Residues: CASSKLRFFSNQP. The entire CDR3 is CASSKLRFFSNQPQHF.